Below, 17 T cell receptor beta chains from the same sample are listed, as sequenced in a study of CD8+ T cells in alopecia areata (dated by TCRdb to the late 2010s). Preparation of the library involved the immunoSEQ multiplex PCR assay. To provide template for TCR sequencing, every sample had RNA extracted and reverse transcribed into cDNA. The table comes from immuneACCESS by way of TCRdb, which keeps in-frame sequences with V and J called. Part of the clones is missing from these tables; in studies checked, under half for an unresolved V gene and the rest for unknown reasons. For this sample the table gives 100,000 to 150,000 clones, of which 58% were detected only once. Jointly, the top ten make up 4.5% to 5.5% of the sample. The label giving this sample's time point can be read as: baseline before oral tofacitinib. Sequenced material: CD4+ T cells sorted from blood, taken at week 0. These TCRs come from a human donor with alopecia areata.

This clone was seen a handful of times. This chain connects TRBV7-7 to TRBJ2-5; 9 nucleotides match TRBD1. V dropped 5 bases and J dropped 1; count of bases not matched to a gene: 11. The CDR3 is made up of 17 amino acids. Germline loops: CDR1 SSHAT, CDR2 FNYEAQ (reference sequence). The CDR3, as DNA: TGTGCCAGCAGCCGGGTTTACAGGGGACAGGGCCAAGAGACCCAGTACTTC. It specifies CASSRVYRGQGQETQYF.

The chain has TRBV10-3 and TRBJ1-1; the D is unclear. Trimming removed 2 bases from V and 6 bases from J, with 10 bases in between. In germline, CDR1 is ENHRY, CDR2 SYGVKD. The CDR3 spans 13 residues. This CDR3 is CAISENADSEAFF. The CDR3 region has the DNA TGTGCCATCAGTGAGAACGCAGATTCTGAAGCTTTCTTT.

As concerns this clone: Other nucleotide sequences in the sample specify the same CDR3. DNA for the CDR3: TGCAGCGTCGAGGGCGCTAGTGGCGAGCAGTACTTC. This encodes CSVEGASGEQYF. The chain is built from TRBV29-1 and TRBJ2-7; TRBD2 is a possible D gene (5 bases). The V end lost 6 bases, the J end lost 6 bases, and 15 bases lay between the germline ends. Germline V gene sequence: CDR1 SQVTM, CDR2 ANQGSEA. The CDR3 has 12 amino acids.

This chain links TRBV2 with TRBJ2-3; 8 bases agree with TRBD2. CDR1 is SNHLY, CDR2 FYNNEI, per germline. Losses at the gene ends were 7 bases for V and 0 bases for J; bases not matched to a gene: 6. This CDR3 is 15 amino acids long. The CDR3 loop is CASKSQRGSTDTQYF. DNA of the CDR3: TGTGCCAGCAAGTCACAGCGGGGGAGCACAGATACGCAGTATTTT.

The V call is TRBV9, the J call TRBJ2-7; perhaps TRBD1 as D (6 bases). The V end lost 3 bases, the J end lost 4 bases, and 17 bases lay between the germline ends. The CDR3 runs 15 residues. Germline values: CDR1 SGDLS, CDR2 YYNGEE. The CDR3 coding sequence is TGTGCCAGCAGCGAAGATGTGGGGGCGGCGTACGAGCAGTACTTC. Translated: CASSEDVGAAYEQYF.

There are a few counts of this clone. One end of the junction is discordant with germline, which a read error may explain. The rearrangement uses TRBV4-1 and TRBJ1-6; D gene uncertain. Germline V gene sequence: CDR1 MGHRA, CDR2 YSYEKL. The CDR3 extends over 16 amino acids. Written as DNA, the CDR3 is TGCGCCAGCAGTCAAGACCGCATCAGGCCCAATTCACCCCTCCACTTT. It encodes CASSQDRIRPNSPLHF.

The chain joins TRBV5-6 to TRBJ2-3; TRBD2 agrees at 12 bases. The V segment lost 0 bases and the J segment 7 bases; nucleotides outside the gene matches: 9. This CDR3 contains 17 residues. Germline V gene data show CDR1 as SGHDT and CDR2 as YYEEEE. In DNA form, the CDR3 reads TGTGCCAGCAGCTTGGCTCTAGCGGGGGGGCAATCACATACGCAGTATTTT. It yields the protein CASSLALAGGQSHTQYF.

The V call is TRBV5-1, the J call TRBJ1-2, with D possibly matching TRBD1 (5 bases). V gave up 5 bases and J gave up 3 bases, with 8 bases separating them. Germline V gives CDR1 SGHRS, CDR2 YFSETQ. This CDR3 comprises 12 residues. CDR3 region: CASSMGDYGYTF. Written as DNA, the CDR3 is TGCGCCAGCAGTATGGGGGACTATGGCTACACCTTC.

The chain links TRBV5-1 to TRBJ2-2; TRBD1 or TRBD2 may be the D gene (5 bases each). From germline, CDR1 is SGHRS and CDR2 YFSETQ. V was trimmed by 5 bases and J by 2 bases, leaving 16 bases between them. CDR3 length: 16 residues. CDR3 region: CASRREGRGNTGELFF. DNA of the CDR3: TGCGCCAGCAGGCGAGAGGGACGCGGAAACACCGGGGAGCTGTTTTTT. The full variable domain, completed using reference TRBV5-1 and TRBJ2-2, is KAGVTQTPRYLIKTRGQQVTLSCSPISGHRSVSWYQQTPGQGLQFLFEYFSETQRNKGNFPGRFSGRQFSNSRSEMNVSTLELGDSALYLCASRREGRGNTGELFFGEGSRLTVL.

The chain recombines TRBV4-1 with TRBJ1-1; D perhaps matches TRBD1 (5 bases). Trimming shortened V by 1 base and J by 1 base, and 13 bases separated the two germline ends. CDR1 is MGHRA, CDR2 YSYEKL, per germline. The CDR3 totals 16 residues. For the CDR3, the DNA is TGCGCCAGCAGCCAAGGGGGCGGGCAGCCGAACACTGAAGCTTTCTTT. Translation: CASSQGGGQPNTEAFF.

This clone turned up a few times. The chain is built from TRBV7-2 and TRBJ2-3; D may match TRBD1 or TRBD2 (5 bases each). V gave up 3 bases and J gave up 6 bases, with 10 bases separating them. The CDR3 spans 13 residues. Per the germline V gene, CDR1 is SGHTA and CDR2 is FQGNSA. The CDR3 DNA is TGTGCCAGCAGCTTGGGGGTACGTGATACGCAGTATTTT. Translating gives CASSLGVRDTQYF.

V is TRBV5-1 and J is TRBJ2-2; D is uncertain. Trimming took off 0 bases at V and 0 bases at J, with 6 bases between the two ends. Germline-derived CDR1 and CDR2 are SGHRS and YFSETQ. The CDR3 contains 15 residues. CDR3 nucleotides: TGCGCCAGCAGCTTGGACTCGACGAACACCGGGGAGCTGTTTTTT. This sequence encodes CASSLDSTNTGELFF.

The chain carries TRBV4-3 and TRBJ1-2; D might be TRBD1 (5 bases). Trimming took 0 bases from V and 4 from J, leaving 12 bases between them. Per the germline V gene, CDR1 is LGHNA and CDR2 is YSLEER. CDR3 size: 15 residues. CDR3 coding DNA: TGCGCCAGCAGCCAAGAGGTCAGGAGGGGCTATGGCTACACCTTC. It codes for CASSQEVRRGYGYTF.

The CDR3 region is CASSLAGSYEQYF. In DNA, the CDR3 is TGTGCCAGCAGCTTGGCCGGGTCCTACGAGCAGTACTTC. The V gene is TRBV5-4, the J gene TRBJ2-7; D unclear. CDR1 and CDR2 from the germline V gene are SGHNT and YYREEE (reference sequence). The germline V and J ends were trimmed by 0 bases and 1 base, with 5 bases remaining between them. The CDR3 runs 13 residues.

The chain uses TRBV7-2 and TRBJ2-3, with D uncertain. The germline V and J ends were trimmed by 3 bases and 6 bases, with 10 bases remaining between them. CDR1 is SGHTA and CDR2 is FQGNSA in the germline V gene. This CDR3 is built from 13 residues. Here the CDR3 reads CASSFYLGDTQYF. Written as DNA, the CDR3 is TGTGCCAGCAGCTTTTACTTGGGTGATACGCAGTATTTT.

This clone turned up a few times. The gene calls are TRBV30 and TRBJ2-7; 12 bases are shared with TRBD1. This CDR3 is 14 amino acids long. The V gene's germline CDR1 is GTSNPN and CDR2 SVGIG (reference sequence). The V and J ends lost 2 bases and 4 bases, in that order; junction bases with no gene match: 3. CDR3 loop: CAWSRDRGRYEQYF. The CDR3 nucleotides are TGTGCCTGGAGTCGGGACAGGGGGCGTTACGAGCAGTACTTC.

This clone was observed a handful of times. This chain joins TRBV30 and TRBJ2-3, with 7 bases that match TRBD2. Looked up from germline, CDR1 is GTSNPN and CDR2 is SVGIG (reference sequence). The CDR3 spans 14 residues. Trimming at V came to 0 bases and at J to 1 base, leaving 1 base not matched to a gene. This CDR3 reads CAWSVLAGTDTQYF. The CDR3 region has the DNA TGTGCCTGGAGTGTTCTAGCGGGCACAGATACGCAGTATTTT.